What follows is one TCR beta chain and its context. These data originate in a study of shared T cell receptors in the human thymus. J gave up 4 bases and V 4 bases, and 10 bases lay outside the gene matches. There are 16 residues in the CDR3. The germline CDR1 and CDR2 sequences are MRHNA and SNTAGT. Produced via immunoSEQ multiplex PCR; TCRdb's table is partial and in-frame only. The table shows some 400,000 clones, with roughly 94% occurring only once. The sample taken for sequencing was thymocytes. The chain recombines TRBV6-4 with TRBJ2-3; TRBD2 agrees at 8 bases. This clonotype was sampled from a human donor. CDR3 in amino acids: CASSATAPAGADTQYF. The CDR3 DNA follows: TGTGCCAGCAGTGCCACAGCACCAGCGGGAGCAGATACGCAGTATTTT.